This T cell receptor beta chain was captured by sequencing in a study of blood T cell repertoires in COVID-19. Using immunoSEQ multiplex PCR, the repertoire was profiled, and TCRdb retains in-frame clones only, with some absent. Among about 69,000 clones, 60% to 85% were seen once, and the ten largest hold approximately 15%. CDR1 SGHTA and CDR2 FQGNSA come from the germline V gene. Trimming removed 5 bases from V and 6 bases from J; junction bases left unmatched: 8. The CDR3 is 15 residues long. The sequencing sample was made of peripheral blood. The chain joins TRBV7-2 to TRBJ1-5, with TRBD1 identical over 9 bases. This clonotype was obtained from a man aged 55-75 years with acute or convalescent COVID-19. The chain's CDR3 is CASSAGTGLVQPQHF. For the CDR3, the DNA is TGTGCCAGCAGCGCCGGGACAGGGTTGGTTCAGCCCCAGCATTTT. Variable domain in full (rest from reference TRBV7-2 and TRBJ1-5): GAGVSQSPSNKVTEKGKDVELRCDPISGHTALYWYRQSLGQGLEFLIYFQGNSAPDKSGLPSDRFSAERTGGSVSTLTIQRTQQEDSAVYLCASSAGTGLVQPQHFGDGTRLSIL.